This T cell receptor beta chain is from a study of shared clonotypes between healthy human individuals. The wider study: Contributing individuals were two females and three males aged 18 to 49. Used for every donor were three CD4 naive, three CD4 memory, two CD8 naive and one CD8 memory plate.

Study-level results: Naive subsets generally exceeded memory subsets in estimated richness.

With regard to this clone: Its specificity is not known.

Trimming cost V 4 bases and J 7 bases; bases outside gene matches: 5. The CDR3 totals 14 residues. The germline V gene encodes CDR1 SGDLS and CDR2 YYNGEE. Clones were read by immunoSEQ multiplex PCR, and TCRdb kept only the in-frame ones, dropping some. The sample contains under 550,000 clones, about 95% of which appear only once. Material: naive CD4+ T cells sorted from blood. Subset meaning: CD45RA+ positively selected. The clonotype originates from a woman in her twenties or thirties in good health. The chain couples TRBV9 to TRBJ1-6; 7 nucleotides align to TRBD1. This CDR3 reads CASSPRTGNSPLHF. In DNA form, the CDR3 reads TGTGCCAGCAGCCCCCGGACAGGCAATTCACCCCTCCACTTT. Complete variable domain (other parts from reference TRBV9 and TRBJ1-6): DSGVTQTPKHLITATGQRVTLRCSPRSGDLSVYWYQQSLDQGLQFLIQYYNGEERAKGNILERFSAQQFPDLHSELNLSSLELGDSALYFCASSPRTGNSPLHFGNGTRLTVT.